This T cell receptor (beta chain) originates from a study of blood T cells in healthy people across ages. Study-wide background: Roughly one uniquely barcoded beta molecule per two T cells was captured. General study results and limits: Long-lived donors had more naive CD4+ cells and higher diversity than aged donors. Age brought a roughly linear fall in TCR beta diversity measured per million T cells.

This clonotype was observed at least ten times. Its target is unknown. This CDR3 region has 15 residues. V was shortened by 4 bases and J by 6 bases, with 13 bases between the two germline ends. Germline V gives CDR1 MNHNY, CDR2 SVGAGI (reference sequence). PCR was performed a second time for roughly 7 to 12 cycles using a sample-barcoded 5' primer and a J-beta primer mix. Each CDR3 protein is one row after TCRdb ran MiXCR on the 5' RACE reads. The sample lists approximately 1,700,000 distinct CDR3 sequences, about 39% occurring once. Each donor gave approximately 9.5 milliliters of peripheral blood. The rearrangement uses TRBV6-6 and TRBJ1-6; D might be TRBD1 (6 bases). This sequence was found in a human donor in good health. The sample was blood. CDR3 DNA: TGTGCCAGCAGTTTAACAGGGAGCGGTAATTCACCCCTCCACTTT. Protein: CASSLTGSGNSPLHF.